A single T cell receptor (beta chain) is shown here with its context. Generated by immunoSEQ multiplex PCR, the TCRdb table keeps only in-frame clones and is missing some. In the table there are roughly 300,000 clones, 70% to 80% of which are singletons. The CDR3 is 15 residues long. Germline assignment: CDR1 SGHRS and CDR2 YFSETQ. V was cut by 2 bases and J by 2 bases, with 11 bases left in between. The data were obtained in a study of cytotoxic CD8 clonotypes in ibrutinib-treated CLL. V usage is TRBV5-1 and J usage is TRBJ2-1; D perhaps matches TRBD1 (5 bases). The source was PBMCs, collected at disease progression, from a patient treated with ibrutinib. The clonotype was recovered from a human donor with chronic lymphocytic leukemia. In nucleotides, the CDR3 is TGCGCCAGCAGCTTAGGCAGGGCCGCCTACAATGAGCAGTTCTTC. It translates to CASSLGRAAYNEQFF. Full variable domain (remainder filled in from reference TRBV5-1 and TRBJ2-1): KAGVTQTPRYLIKTRGQQVTLSCSPISGHRSVSWYQQTPGQGLQFLFEYFSETQRNKGNFPGRFSGRQFSNSRSEMNVSTLELGDSALYLCASSLGRAAYNEQFFGPGTRLTVL.